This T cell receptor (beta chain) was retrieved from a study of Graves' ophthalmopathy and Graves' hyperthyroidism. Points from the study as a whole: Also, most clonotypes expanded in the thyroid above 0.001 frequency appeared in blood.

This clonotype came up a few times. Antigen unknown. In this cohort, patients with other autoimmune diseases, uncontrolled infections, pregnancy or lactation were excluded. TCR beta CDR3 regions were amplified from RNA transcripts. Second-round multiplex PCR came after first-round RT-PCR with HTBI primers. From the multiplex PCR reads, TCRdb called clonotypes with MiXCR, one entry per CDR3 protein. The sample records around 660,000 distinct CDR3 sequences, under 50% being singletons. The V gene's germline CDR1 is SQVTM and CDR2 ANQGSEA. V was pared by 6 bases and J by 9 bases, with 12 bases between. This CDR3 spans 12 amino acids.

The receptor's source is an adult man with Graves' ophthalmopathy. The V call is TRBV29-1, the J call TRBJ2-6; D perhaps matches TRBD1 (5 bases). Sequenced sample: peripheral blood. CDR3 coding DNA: TGCAGCGTGACGACAGATGGCAACGTCCTGACTTTC. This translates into CSVTTDGNVLTF.